These T cell receptor beta chains were read from a single sample in a study of early T cells in non-severe SARS-CoV-2 infection. Via MiXCR, TCRdb re-called the 5' RACE reads, giving one row per CDR3 protein. The data hold approximately 90,000 distinct CDR3 sequences, with around a sixth observed a single time. Material: whole blood, obtained at baseline. The source is an adult who was a healthcare worker with PCR-confirmed SARS-CoV-2 infection or an uninfected control (not recorded which). Each CDR3 is given with its conserved first and last residue. A D gene is named only where the DNA matches it firmly. Clone size is given for some rows only: seen once, a few or many times, or a class if the clone is expanded.

cdr3_nt: TGTGCCAGCAGCTTCCCCTACAGCTCCTACGAGCAGTACTTC; cdr3_aa: CASSFPYSSYEQYF; d_call: -; j_call: TRBJ2-7; v_call: TRBV5-6; clone_size: -
cdr3_nt: TGTGCCATCAGTGAGTCGGGAGGATCCAATGAAAAACTGTTTTTT; cdr3_aa: CAISESGGSNEKLFF; d_call: -; j_call: TRBJ1-4; v_call: TRBV10-3; clone_size: few
cdr3_nt: TGTGCCAGCAGCGTATGGGGGGGCGTCGGTGAAAAACTGTTTTTT; cdr3_aa: CASSVWGGVGEKLFF; d_call: -; j_call: TRBJ1-4; v_call: TRBV9; clone_size: few
cdr3_nt: TGCAGTGCTAGATACGGGGGAGCCAGCACAGATACGCAGTATTTT; cdr3_aa: CSARYGGASTDTQYF; d_call: -; j_call: TRBJ2-3; v_call: TRBV20-1; clone_size: -
cdr3_nt: TGTGCCATAAAGGGGCACCGGAACACTGAAGCTTTCTTT; cdr3_aa: CAIKGHRNTEAFF; d_call: -; j_call: TRBJ1-1; v_call: TRBV21-1; clone_size: -
cdr3_nt: TGCGCCAGCAGCTTGGAGGGCGGGAGGGCCAATGAGCAGTTCTTC; cdr3_aa: CASSLEGGRANEQFF; d_call: TRBD2; j_call: TRBJ2-1; v_call: TRBV5-1; clone_size: -
cdr3_nt: TGTGCCAGCCAAAAGCGGGCCACAGATACGCAGTATTTT; cdr3_aa: CASQKRATDTQYF; d_call: -; j_call: TRBJ2-3; v_call: TRBV28; clone_size: -
cdr3_nt: TGTGCCAGCAGCCACCCCCGGGCCTACAATGAGCAGTTCTTC; cdr3_aa: CASSHPRAYNEQFF; d_call: -; j_call: TRBJ2-1; v_call: TRBV6-5; clone_size: -
cdr3_nt: TGTGCCAGCAGCCCGAACAAGGGGCGCGGGATTTCCTACAATGAGCAGTTCTTC; cdr3_aa: CASSPNKGRGISYNEQFF; d_call: -; j_call: TRBJ2-1; v_call: TRBV7-9; clone_size: -
cdr3_nt: TGTGCCAGCAGTCCCAGGGGGGACTATGGCTACACCTTC; cdr3_aa: CASSPRGDYGYTF; d_call: TRBD1; j_call: TRBJ1-2; v_call: TRBV27; clone_size: few
cdr3_nt: TGCGCCAGCAGCCCAGGGGGTTGGGAAGATACGCAGTATTTT; cdr3_aa: CASSPGGWEDTQYF; d_call: TRBD1; j_call: TRBJ2-3; v_call: TRBV5-1; clone_size: many
cdr3_nt: TGCAGTGCTGGGATACCGGGACCACTTCCCTACAATGAGCAGTTCTTC; cdr3_aa: CSAGIPGPLPYNEQFF; d_call: -; j_call: TRBJ2-1; v_call: TRBV20-1; clone_size: -
cdr3_nt: TGTGCCAGCAGTTCTCACAGGACAGGGGACAATAATTCACCCCTCCACTTT; cdr3_aa: CASSSHRTGDNNSPLHF; d_call: TRBD1; j_call: TRBJ1-6; v_call: TRBV27; clone_size: few
cdr3_nt: TGTGCCAGCAGTGCCATGGGGACCTACGAGCAGTACTTC; cdr3_aa: CASSAMGTYEQYF; d_call: -; j_call: TRBJ2-7; v_call: TRBV6-1; clone_size: -
cdr3_nt: TGCGCCAGCAGCCACCCTGCGCGCGTTAGCACAGATACGCAGTATTTT; cdr3_aa: CASSHPARVSTDTQYF; d_call: -; j_call: TRBJ2-3; v_call: TRBV4-1; clone_size: -
cdr3_nt: TGTGCCAGCAGCCGGGAAGCGGGAGGGATCAATGAGCAGTTCTTC; cdr3_aa: CASSREAGGINEQFF; d_call: TRBD2; j_call: TRBJ2-1; v_call: TRBV7-9; clone_size: -
cdr3_nt: TGTGCCAGCAGCCGCGGGCGGGCCACAGATACGCAGTATTTT; cdr3_aa: CASSRGRATDTQYF; d_call: -; j_call: TRBJ2-3; v_call: TRBV12-3/TRBV12-4; clone_size: -
cdr3_nt: TGTGCCAGCAGCTCACAGACAGGGAGGGGCACTGAAGCTTTCTTT; cdr3_aa: CASSSQTGRGTEAFF; d_call: TRBD1; j_call: TRBJ1-1; v_call: TRBV5-4; clone_size: many
cdr3_nt: TGTGCCAGCAGCCCGAGGGATACGCAGTATTTT; cdr3_aa: CASSPRDTQYF; d_call: -; j_call: TRBJ2-3; v_call: TRBV12-3/TRBV12-4; clone_size: medium-sized
cdr3_nt: TGTGCCAGCAGCCCAGAGGGACTTATAACCTACGAGCAGTACTTC; cdr3_aa: CASSPEGLITYEQYF; d_call: -; j_call: TRBJ2-7; v_call: TRBV7-2; clone_size: -
cdr3_nt: TGTGCCAGCAGTGGGGGACTAGCGGGAGCCCATGAGCAGCTCTTC; cdr3_aa: CASSGGLAGAHEQLF; d_call: TRBD2; j_call: TRBJ2-1; v_call: TRBV2; clone_size: -
cdr3_nt: TGCGCCACCACTAGCTCCTACAATGAGCAGTTCTTC; cdr3_aa: CATTSSYNEQFF; d_call: -; j_call: TRBJ2-1; v_call: TRBV10-2; clone_size: -
cdr3_nt: TGTGCCAGCATTCCGACTAGCGCCTCGTACGAGCAGTACTTC; cdr3_aa: CASIPTSASYEQYF; d_call: TRBD2; j_call: TRBJ2-7; v_call: TRBV28; clone_size: few
cdr3_nt: TGTGCCAGCACCTCACCGGGACAGGGGGTGAATGAGCAGTTCTTC; cdr3_aa: CASTSPGQGVNEQFF; d_call: TRBD1; j_call: TRBJ2-1; v_call: TRBV12-3/TRBV12-4; clone_size: many
cdr3_nt: TGTGCCAGCAGCTTAGATCCCGGGGAGGGGAGCTCCTACAATGAGCAGTTCTTC; cdr3_aa: CASSLDPGEGSSYNEQFF; d_call: TRBD2; j_call: TRBJ2-1; v_call: TRBV11-2; clone_size: few
cdr3_nt: TGTGCCAGCAGCTTAATTCAGACTGAAGCTTTCTTT; cdr3_aa: CASSLIQTEAFF; d_call: -; j_call: TRBJ1-1; v_call: TRBV7-2; clone_size: -
cdr3_nt: TGTGCCAGCAAGACTAGCGGGAGGCAAGAGACCCAGTACTTC; cdr3_aa: CASKTSGRQETQYF; d_call: TRBD2; j_call: TRBJ2-5; v_call: TRBV12-3/TRBV12-4; clone_size: -
cdr3_nt: TGTGCCAGCAGCCAAGATTATGGGGGAGTGGCAGATACGCAGTATTTT; cdr3_aa: CASSQDYGGVADTQYF; d_call: -; j_call: TRBJ2-3; v_call: TRBV3-1; clone_size: -
cdr3_nt: TGTGCCATCAGGGTGAGTGGAGAAGGTTCCTACGAGCAGTACTTC; cdr3_aa: CAIRVSGEGSYEQYF; d_call: -; j_call: TRBJ2-7; v_call: TRBV10-3; clone_size: few
cdr3_nt: TGCAGTGCGAGAGTTACGGGAGGGAACACTGAAGCTTTCTTT; cdr3_aa: CSARVTGGNTEAFF; d_call: -; j_call: TRBJ1-1; v_call: TRBV20-1; clone_size: many